The 30 T cell receptor beta chains below were found in one sample sequenced in a study of PD-1 blockade in classical Hodgkin lymphoma. With no exception, relapse followed autologous stem cell transplantation in all patients, and brentuximab vedotin exposure varied. The repertoire was sequenced with immunoSEQ multiplex PCR; TCRdb's copy has only in-frame clones and lacks some. This sample carries 65,000 to 95,000 clones, about nine tenths of them seen once, and the ten largest clones take 22%. The specimen was peripheral blood mononuclear cells (PBMCs), collected at baseline. The receptor source for this set is a human donor with classical Hodgkin lymphoma.

This clone was observed a few times. The chain recombines TRBV5-1 with TRBJ1-1; D is possibly TRBD1 (5 bases). The germline V gene encodes CDR1 SGHRS and CDR2 YFSETQ. With 2 bases removed from V and 7 bases from J, the gap between germline ends came to 12 bases. The CDR3 sequence is 13 residues long. CDR3 residues: CASSLRQGGEAFF. CDR3 DNA: TGCGCCAGCAGCTTACGGCAGGGCGGTGAAGCTTTCTTT.

J is TRBJ1-1 and V is TRBV5-4; D is perhaps TRBD1 (5 bases). From germline, CDR1 is SGHNT and CDR2 YYREEE (reference sequence). This CDR3 has 14 residues. The germline V and J ends were trimmed by 0 bases and 1 base, with 7 bases remaining between them. CDR3 amino acids: CASSLETANTEAFF. CDR3 sequence (DNA): TGTGCCAGCAGCTTGGAGACAGCGAACACTGAAGCTTTCTTT.

The CDR3 region is CASSAGGGYEQYF. DNA of the CDR3: TGCGCCAGCAGTGCCGGCGGGGGCTACGAGCAGTACTTC. The chain employs TRBV10-2 and TRBJ2-7; TRBD2 matches 7 bases. Per the germline V gene, CDR1 is WSHSY and CDR2 is SAAADI. V shed 4 bases, J shed 3 bases, and the junction held 3 bases outside the gene matches. This CDR3 has 13 residues.

The CDR3 region is CASSKTGADTQYF. CDR3 sequence (DNA): TGTGCCAGCAGCAAAACGGGGGCAGATACGCAGTATTTT. The V call is TRBV14, the J call TRBJ2-3; a possible D gene is TRBD2 (6 bases). The CDR3 spans 13 residues. Germline loops: CDR1 SGHDN, CDR2 FVKESK. V lost 5 bases and J lost 4, with 10 bases in between.

The V and J genes are TRBV6-1 and TRBJ1-1, with 8 nucleotides matching TRBD1. V gave up 4 bases and J gave up 8 bases; unmatched junction bases: 12. Germline lookup yields CDR1 MNHNS and CDR2 SASEGT. This CDR3 contains 15 residues. The CDR3 region has the DNA TGTGCCAGCAGTGGGAAACAGGGGGTCTGGGGAGAAGCTTTCTTT. Translated, it gives CASSGKQGVWGEAFF.

This chain connects TRBV5-1 to TRBJ1-2; weak D call: TRBD1 (5 bases). Germline V gene lookup returns CDR1 SGHRS and CDR2 YFSETQ. This CDR3 contains 14 residues. The germline V and J ends were trimmed by 0 bases and 4 bases, with 10 bases remaining between them. CDR3 loop: CASSLDEGTYGYTF. CDR3 coding DNA: TGCGCCAGCAGCTTGGACGAGGGGACCTATGGCTACACCTTC.

This chain joins TRBV2 and TRBJ2-2, with D possibly matching TRBD2 (6 bases). The CDR3 spans 14 residues. Germline-derived CDR1 and CDR2 are SNHLY and FYNNEI. The V gene lost 7 bases and the J gene lost 2 bases, with 11 bases spanning the gap. In nucleotides, the CDR3 is TGTGCCAGCACCGGGGGTGGAAACACCGGGGAGCTGTTTTTT. Amino acid sequence: CASTGGGNTGELFF.

This sequence joins TRBV20-1 and TRBJ1-2, with TRBD1 matching over 7 bases. CDR1 is DFQATT and CDR2 is SNEGSKA in the germline V gene (reference sequence). Trimming at V came to 7 bases and at J to 7 bases, leaving 6 bases not matched to a gene. The CDR3 extends over 11 amino acids. CDR3 residues: CSVATGFGYTF. CDR3 nucleotides: TGCAGTGTGGCGACAGGGTTTGGCTACACCTTC.

The rearrangement joins TRBV6-5 to TRBJ2-2; perhaps TRBD2 as D (6 bases). Trimming took off 7 bases at V and 5 bases at J, with 14 bases between the two ends. The length of the CDR3 is 14 residues. CDR1 is MNHEY and CDR2 is SVGAGI in the germline V gene. The CDR3 coding sequence is TGTGCCAGCATATCGGCAGGGAGGACCGGGGAGCTGTTTTTT. This gives the protein CASISAGRTGELFF.

The rearrangement joins TRBV15 to TRBJ2-3, with 7 nucleotides matching TRBD2. This CDR3 contains 15 residues. Trimming took 1 base from V and 2 from J; bases not matched to a gene: 3. CDR1 is LNHNV, CDR2 YYDKDF, per germline (reference sequence). CDR3 nucleotide sequence: TGTGCCACCAGCAGAGCTAGCGGACACACAGATACGCAGTATTTT. Translating it yields CATSRASGHTDTQYF.

CDR3 loop: CASSGRRGRVGDGYTF. The CDR3 DNA sequence: TGTGCCAGCAGTGGGCGTCGGGGGCGCGTTGGGGATGGCTACACCTTC. The chain links TRBV28 to TRBJ1-2; weak D call: TRBD1 (6 bases). CDR1 MDHEN and CDR2 SYDVKM come from the germline V gene. The CDR3 length is 16 residues. The V end lost 5 bases, the J end lost 6 bases, and 22 bases lay between the germline ends.

The rearrangement joins TRBV28 to TRBJ1-2, with 7 bases fitting TRBD1. The CDR3 has 16 amino acids. Germline CDR1 and CDR2: MDHEN and SYDVKM. V lost 6 bases, J lost 4 bases, and 14 bases stayed unmatched. The CDR3 nucleotides read TGTGCCAGCAGGGATCGAAAGACAGGGCCGGCCTATGGCTACACCTTC. Translating it yields CASRDRKTGPAYGYTF.

V usage is TRBV28 and J usage is TRBJ1-2, with D hard to call. V lost 6 bases and J 4 bases, leaving 12 bases between the germline ends. The CDR3 totals 13 residues. Per germline, CDR1 MDHEN and CDR2 SYDVKM. The CDR3 DNA sequence: TGTGCCAGCAGCCTGGCCGGTGGCTATGGCTACACCTTC. Its translation is CASSLAGGYGYTF.

V usage is TRBV5-5 and J usage is TRBJ2-1, with 9 bases fitting TRBD2. This CDR3 has 15 amino acids. V was pared by 0 bases and J by 4 bases, with 2 bases of the junction left unmatched. Germline V lookup: CDR1 SGHKS, CDR2 YYEKEE (reference sequence). CDR3 coding DNA: TGTGCCAGCAGCTTGGGACTAGCGGTTTACAATGAGCAGTTCTTC. Protein product: CASSLGLAVYNEQFF.

J is TRBJ2-7 and V is TRBV9; the D gene is possibly TRBD1 (5 bases). Germline V lookup: CDR1 SGDLS, CDR2 YYNGEE. V was clipped by 0 bases and J by 6 bases, with 10 bases between them. This CDR3 is 13 amino acids long. The CDR3 region is CASSVGVGPEQYF. The DNA for the CDR3 is TGTGCCAGCAGCGTAGGAGTGGGGCCCGAGCAGTACTTC.

To note about this clone: The germline gene is not matched at one end of the junction; a read error may be the cause. CDR3 residues: CASSPSSGNTIYF. The DNA for the CDR3 is TGTGCTAGCAGCCCAAGCTCTGGAAACACCATATATTTT. The chain joins TRBV7-7 to TRBJ1-3; D is undetermined. Germline loops: CDR1 SSHAT, CDR2 FNYEAQ (reference sequence). CDR3 size: 13 residues.

The chain has TRBV19 and TRBJ2-1; 15 bases are a match to TRBD2. The CDR3 consists of 15 residues. The V and J ends lost 9 bases and 4 bases, in that order; junction bases with no gene match: 4. Germline-derived CDR1 and CDR2 are LNHDA and SQIVND (reference sequence). CDR3 in amino acids: CASTGTSGRYNEQFF. The CDR3 nucleotides are TGTGCCAGCACCGGGACTAGCGGGAGGTACAATGAGCAGTTCTTC.

The chain joins TRBV4-1 to TRBJ1-1, with a weak D call TRBD1 (5 bases). Germline values: CDR1 MGHRA, CDR2 YSYEKL. The CDR3 sequence is 17 residues long. The V gene lost 1 base and the J gene lost 4 bases, with 19 bases spanning the gap. The CDR3 region is CASSQVPRGGFGTEAFF. The CDR3 DNA reads as TGCGCCAGCAGCCAAGTTCCTCGCGGGGGGTTCGGCACTGAAGCTTTCTTT.

This clone is a singleton in its sample. CDR3 in DNA: TGTGCCAGCAGCTTGCCGGCCGGGACCTCTAACTATGGCTACACCTTC. This sequence encodes CASSLPAGTSNYGYTF. The chain is built from TRBV5-6 and TRBJ1-2, with D possibly TRBD1 on 5 matching bases. The germline gives CDR1 SGHDT, CDR2 YYEEEE. V was cut by 1 base and J by 0 bases, with 13 bases left in between. The CDR3 spans 16 residues.

The genes are TRBV7-9 and TRBJ2-5; D uncertain. The CDR3 is 11 residues long. Germline values: CDR1 SEHNR, CDR2 FQNEAQ (reference sequence). With 4 bases removed from V and 5 bases from J, the gap between germline ends came to 5 bases. CDR3 nucleotides: TGTGCCAGCAGCTCTTCCGAGACCCAGTACTTC. It specifies CASSSSETQYF.

This chain joins TRBV10-3 and TRBJ1-5, with D unclear. The CDR3 spans 16 residues. Germline CDR1 ENHRY, CDR2 SYGVKD. V lost 3 bases, J lost 5 bases, and 17 bases lay in between. The chain's CDR3 is CAISDPGRKNDQPQHF. The DNA for the CDR3 is TGTGCCATCAGTGATCCAGGCAGAAAAAATGATCAGCCCCAGCATTTT.

As for this clone: One end of the junction varies from germline; a read error may be responsible. This chain links TRBV6-5 with TRBJ1-2; D ambiguous. In germline, CDR1 is MNHEY, CDR2 SVGAGI. This CDR3 region has 13 residues. CDR3 in amino acids: CASSYSREREGLF. In DNA form, the CDR3 reads TGTGCCAGCAGTTACTCGAGGGAGAGAGAGGGCCTCTTC.

This clone was found a few times. This chain connects TRBV19 to TRBJ2-7; 7 nucleotides match TRBD1. The CDR3 is 12 residues long. V gave up 6 bases and J gave up 6 bases; unmatched junction bases: 5. Germline V lookup: CDR1 LNHDA, CDR2 SQIVND (reference sequence). The CDR3 loop reads CASSGQASEQYF. CDR3 bases: TGTGCCAGTAGCGGACAGGCGAGCGAGCAGTACTTC.

The V call is TRBV27, the J call TRBJ2-7; possible D gene TRBD1, 5 bases. Germline V CDR1 and CDR2: MNHEY, SMNVEV (reference sequence). V was cut by 5 bases and J by 5 bases, with 22 bases left in between. The CDR3 consists of 16 residues. CDR3 region: CASSPPWTARGHEQYF. The CDR3 region has the DNA TGTGCCAGCAGTCCGCCCTGGACCGCAAGGGGCCACGAGCAGTACTTC.

The rearrangement joins TRBV25-1 to TRBJ2-7; 10 bases fit TRBD1. This CDR3 has 13 residues. From germline, CDR1 is MGHDK and CDR2 SYGVNS. J lost 6 bases, V lost 1 base, and 0 bases had no gene match. The CDR3 DNA reads as TGTGCCAGCAGTGAATGGGACAGGGGCGAGCAGTACTTC. This codes for CASSEWDRGEQYF.

The chain recombines TRBV29-1 with TRBJ2-1; the match to TRBD2 covers 7 bases. Losses at the gene ends were 8 bases for V and 1 base for J; bases not matched to a gene: 11. The CDR3 is 15 residues long. Germline lookup yields CDR1 SQVTM and CDR2 ANQGSEA. For the CDR3, the DNA is TGCAGCCTCCGTCCTAGCGGAGGTTCCTACAATGAGCAGTTCTTC. Encoded protein: CSLRPSGGSYNEQFF.

This clone was seen just once. This chain links TRBV2 with TRBJ2-1, with 10 bases aligning to TRBD2. The ends lost 5 bases at V and 10 bases at J; junction bases unmatched: 8. The CDR3 length is 14 residues. Germline V gene lookup returns CDR1 SNHLY and CDR2 FYNNEI. Written as DNA, the CDR3 is TGTGCCAGCAGTCCCCCCCCGACTAGCGGGGAGCAGTTCTTC. Protein sequence: CASSPPPTSGEQFF.

The chain recombines TRBV10-3 with TRBJ1-2, with D possibly being TRBD1 (5 bases). The germline CDR1 and CDR2 sequences are ENHRY and SYGVKD. The CDR3 extends over 12 amino acids. V was pared by 7 bases and J by 8 bases, with 14 bases between. CDR3 in DNA: TGTGCCATCATGAAGACAGCGGAGGGCTACACCTTC. Its translation is CAIMKTAEGYTF.

The chain couples TRBV9 to TRBJ2-7; TRBD2 matches at 8 bases. The trim removed 0 bases at V and 2 bases at J, leaving 7 bases unmatched. The CDR3 loop spans 16 amino acids. Germline CDR1 SGDLS, CDR2 YYNGEE. In DNA form, the CDR3 reads TGTGCCAGCAGCGTAGAGTCACGGGAGGGCACCTACGAGCAGTACTTC. Residues: CASSVESREGTYEQYF. The complete variable domain, with remaining parts taken from reference TRBV9 and TRBJ2-7, reads DSGVTQTPKHLITATGQRVTLRCSPRSGDLSVYWYQQSLDQGLQFLIQYYNGEERAKGNILERFSAQQFPDLHSELNLSSLELGDSALYFCASSVESREGTYEQYFGPGTRLTVT.

This clone was recorded a few times. This rearrangement joins TRBV29-1 to TRBJ1-1; unclear D gene. The CDR3 covers 14 residues. Looked up from germline, CDR1 is SQVTM and CDR2 is ANQGSEA. V gave up 0 bases and J gave up 1 base, with 9 bases separating them. This CDR3 is CSVEEMEQNTEAFF. The CDR3 DNA reads TGCAGCGTTGAAGAAATGGAGCAGAACACTGAAGCTTTCTTT.